This T cell receptor (beta chain) is from a study of blood T cell repertoires in COVID-19. The CDR3 contains 15 residues. J lost 4 bases, V lost 8 bases, and 5 bases had no gene match. Germline V gives CDR1 SNHLY, CDR2 FYNNEI. Clones were read by immunoSEQ multiplex PCR, and TCRdb kept only the in-frame ones, dropping some. The table has some 500,000 clones, 85% to 90% seen once. The V call is TRBV2, the J call TRBJ2-3; 14 bases align to TRBD2. Sequenced sample: peripheral blood. This sequence originates from a woman in her 50s with COVID-19, enrolled during active disease. In nucleotides, the CDR3 is TGTGCCAGCGGCAGACTAGCGGGGGGGGCAGATACGCAGTATTTT. It translates to CASGRLAGGADTQYF. Together with reference TRBV2 and TRBJ2-3, the CDR3 gives the full variable domain: EPEVTQTPSHQVTQMGQEVILRCVPISNHLYFYWYRQILGQKVEFLVSFYNNEISEKSEIFDDQFSVERPDGSNFTLKIRSTKLEDSAMYFCASGRLAGGADTQYFGPGTRLTVL.